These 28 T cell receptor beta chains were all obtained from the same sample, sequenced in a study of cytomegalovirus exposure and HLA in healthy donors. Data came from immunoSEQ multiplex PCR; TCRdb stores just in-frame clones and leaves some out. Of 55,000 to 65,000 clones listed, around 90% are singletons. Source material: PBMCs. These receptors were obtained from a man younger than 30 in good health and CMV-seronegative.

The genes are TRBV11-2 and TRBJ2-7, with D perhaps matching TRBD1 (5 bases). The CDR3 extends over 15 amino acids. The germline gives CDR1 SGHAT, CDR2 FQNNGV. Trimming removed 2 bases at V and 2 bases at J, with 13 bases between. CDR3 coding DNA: TGTGCCAGCAGCTTAATAAACAGGACACCCTACGAGCAGTACTTC. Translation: CASSLINRTPYEQYF.

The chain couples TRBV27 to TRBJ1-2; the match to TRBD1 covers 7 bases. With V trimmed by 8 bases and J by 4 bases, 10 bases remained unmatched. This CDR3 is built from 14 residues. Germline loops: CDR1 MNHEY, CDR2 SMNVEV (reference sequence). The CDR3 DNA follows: TGTGCCAGCCCCAGGACAGGTTCGCTCTATGGCTACACCTTC. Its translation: CASPRTGSLYGYTF.

The CDR3 nucleotides read TGTGCCAGCAGCTTGGTGGGTCGGACAGGGGGTGGCTACACCTTC. Amino acid sequence: CASSLVGRTGGGYTF. The V call is TRBV5-4, the J call TRBJ1-2; 10 bases fit TRBD1. Per germline, CDR1 SGHNT and CDR2 YYREEE (reference sequence). CDR3 length: 15 amino acids. The trim removed 0 bases at V and 7 bases at J, leaving 6 bases unmatched. Complete variable domain (other parts from reference TRBV5-4 and TRBJ1-2): ETGVTQSPTHLIKTRGQQVTLRCSSQSGHNTVSWYQQALGQGPQFIFQYYREEENGRGNFPPRFSGLQFPNYSSELNVNALELDDSALYLCASSLVGRTGGGYTFGSGTRLTVV.

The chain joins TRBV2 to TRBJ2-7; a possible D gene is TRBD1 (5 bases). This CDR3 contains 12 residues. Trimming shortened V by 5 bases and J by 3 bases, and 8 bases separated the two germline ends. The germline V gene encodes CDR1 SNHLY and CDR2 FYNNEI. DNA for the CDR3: TGTGCCAGCAGTAGACAGTACTACGAGCAGTACTTC. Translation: CASSRQYYEQYF. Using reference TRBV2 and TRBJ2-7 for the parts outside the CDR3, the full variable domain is EPEVTQTPSHQVTQMGQEVILRCVPISNHLYFYWYRQILGQKVEFLVSFYNNEISEKSEIFDDQFSVERPDGSNFTLKIRSTKLEDSAMYFCASSRQYYEQYFGPGTRLTVT.

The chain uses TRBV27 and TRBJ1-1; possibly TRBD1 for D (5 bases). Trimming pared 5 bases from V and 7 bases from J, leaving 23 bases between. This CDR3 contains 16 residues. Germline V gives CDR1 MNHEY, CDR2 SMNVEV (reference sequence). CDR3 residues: CASSLIRQLQISEAFF. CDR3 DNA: TGTGCCAGCAGTCTCATCAGACAGCTACAGATTAGTGAAGCTTTCTTT.

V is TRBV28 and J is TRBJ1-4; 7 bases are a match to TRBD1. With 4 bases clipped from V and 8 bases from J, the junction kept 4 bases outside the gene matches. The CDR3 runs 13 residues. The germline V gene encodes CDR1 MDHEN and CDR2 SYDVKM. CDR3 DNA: TGTGCCAGCAGTTGGCAGGGGGAGGAAAAACTGTTTTTT. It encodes CASSWQGEEKLFF.

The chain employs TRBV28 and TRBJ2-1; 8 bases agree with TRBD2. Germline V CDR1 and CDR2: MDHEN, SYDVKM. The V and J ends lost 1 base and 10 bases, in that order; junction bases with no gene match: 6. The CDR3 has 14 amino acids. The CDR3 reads CASSLFGRAGEQFF. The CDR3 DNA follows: TGTGCCAGCAGTTTATTCGGGAGGGCCGGGGAGCAGTTCTTC.

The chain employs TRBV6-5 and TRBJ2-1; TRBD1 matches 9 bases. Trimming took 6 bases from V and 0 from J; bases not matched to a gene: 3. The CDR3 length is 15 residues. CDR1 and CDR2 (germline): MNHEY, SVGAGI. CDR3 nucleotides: TGTGCCAGCAGGACAGGGGGTGGCTCCTACAATGAGCAGTTCTTC. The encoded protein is CASRTGGGSYNEQFF.

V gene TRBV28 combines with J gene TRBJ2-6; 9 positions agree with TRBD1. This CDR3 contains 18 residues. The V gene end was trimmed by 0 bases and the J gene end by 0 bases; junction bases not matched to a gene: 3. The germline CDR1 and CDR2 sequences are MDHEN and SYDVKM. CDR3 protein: CASSLWTGGDSGANVLTF. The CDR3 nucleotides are TGTGCCAGCAGTTTATGGACAGGGGGGGACTCTGGGGCCAACGTCCTGACTTTC. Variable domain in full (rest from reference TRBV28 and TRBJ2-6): DVKVTQSSRYLVKRTGEKVFLECVQDMDHENMFWYRQDPGLGLRLIYFSYDVKMKEKGDIPEGYSVSREKKERFSLILESASTNQTSMYLCASSLWTGGDSGANVLTFGAGSRLTVL.

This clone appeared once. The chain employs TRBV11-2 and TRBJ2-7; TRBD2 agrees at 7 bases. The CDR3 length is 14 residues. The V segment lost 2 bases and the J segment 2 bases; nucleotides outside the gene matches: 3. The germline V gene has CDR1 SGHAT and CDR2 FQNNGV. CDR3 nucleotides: TGTGCCAGCAGCTTAAAGGGGAGGGCCTACGAGCAGTACTTC. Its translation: CASSLKGRAYEQYF.

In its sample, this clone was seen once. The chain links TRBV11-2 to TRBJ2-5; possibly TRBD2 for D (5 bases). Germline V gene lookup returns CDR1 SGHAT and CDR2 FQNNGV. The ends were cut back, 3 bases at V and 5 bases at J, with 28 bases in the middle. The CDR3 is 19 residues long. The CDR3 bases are TGTGCCAGCAGCTTGGGGAGCCTGTCAACCTCCGGAAAGCGGGAGACCCAGTACTTC. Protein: CASSLGSLSTSGKRETQYF.

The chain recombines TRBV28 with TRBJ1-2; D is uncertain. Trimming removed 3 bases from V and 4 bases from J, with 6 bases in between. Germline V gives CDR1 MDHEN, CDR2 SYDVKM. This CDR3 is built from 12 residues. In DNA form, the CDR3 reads TGTGCCAGCAGTTTCCTTAGCTATGGCTACACCTTC. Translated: CASSFLSYGYTF.

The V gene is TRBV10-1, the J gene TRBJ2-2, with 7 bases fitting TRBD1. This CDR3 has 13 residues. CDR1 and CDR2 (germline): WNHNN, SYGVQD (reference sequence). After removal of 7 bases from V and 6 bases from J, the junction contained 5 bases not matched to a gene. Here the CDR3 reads CASTEGGSGELFF. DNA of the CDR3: TGCGCCAGCACGGAAGGGGGCTCCGGGGAGCTGTTTTTT.

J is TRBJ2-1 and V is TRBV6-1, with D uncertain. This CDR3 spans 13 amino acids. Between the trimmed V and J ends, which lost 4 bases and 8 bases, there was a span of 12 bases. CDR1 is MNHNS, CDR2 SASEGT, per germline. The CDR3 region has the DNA TGTGCCAGCAGTGGAAAAAGACGGGATGAGCAGTTCTTC. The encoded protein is CASSGKRRDEQFF.

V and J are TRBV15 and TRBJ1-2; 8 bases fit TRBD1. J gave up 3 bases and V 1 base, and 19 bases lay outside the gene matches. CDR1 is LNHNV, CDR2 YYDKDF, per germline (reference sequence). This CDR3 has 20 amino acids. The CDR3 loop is CATSRVGRRGHSPPYYGYTF. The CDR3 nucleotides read TGTGCCACCAGCAGAGTCGGTCGCAGGGGGCATTCCCCCCCCTACTATGGCTACACCTTC.

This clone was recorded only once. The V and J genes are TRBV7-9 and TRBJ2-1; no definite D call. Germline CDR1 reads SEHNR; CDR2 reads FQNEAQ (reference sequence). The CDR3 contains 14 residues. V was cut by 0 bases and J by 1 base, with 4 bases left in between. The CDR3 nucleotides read TGTGCCAGCAGCTTAGCGGAGTCCTACAATGAGCAGTTCTTC. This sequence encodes CASSLAESYNEQFF.

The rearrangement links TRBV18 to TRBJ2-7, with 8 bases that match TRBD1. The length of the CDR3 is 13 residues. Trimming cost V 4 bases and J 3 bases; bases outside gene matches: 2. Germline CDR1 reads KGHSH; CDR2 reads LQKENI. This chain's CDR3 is CASSLGQGYEQYF. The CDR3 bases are TGTGCCAGCTCACTCGGACAGGGCTACGAGCAGTACTTC.

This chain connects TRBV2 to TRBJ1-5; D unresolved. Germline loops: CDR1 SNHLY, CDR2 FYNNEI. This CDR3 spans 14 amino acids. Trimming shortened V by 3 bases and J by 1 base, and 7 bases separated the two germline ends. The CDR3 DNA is TGTGCCAGCAGTGAGTCACAGAGCAATCAGCCCCAGCATTTT. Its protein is CASSESQSNQPQHF.

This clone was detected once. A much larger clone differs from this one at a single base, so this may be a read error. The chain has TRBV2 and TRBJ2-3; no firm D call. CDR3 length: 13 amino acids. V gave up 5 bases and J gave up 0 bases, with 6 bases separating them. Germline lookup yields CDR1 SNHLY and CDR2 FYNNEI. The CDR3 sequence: CASSSESTDTQYF. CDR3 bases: TGTGCCAGCAGTAGCGAGAGCACAGATACGCAGTATTTT.

The CDR3 sequence is CASTQTGYRENTEAFF. CDR3 DNA sequence: TGTGCCAGCACACAGACAGGGTATAGAGAGAACACTGAAGCTTTCTTT. V gene TRBV27 combines with J gene TRBJ1-1, with 7 bases fitting TRBD1. The CDR3 runs to 16 residues. The junction had 12 bases not matched to a gene; V was cut back by 7 bases and J by 1 base. CDR1 is MNHEY and CDR2 is SMNVEV in the germline V gene (reference sequence).

The CDR3 DNA is TGTGCCAGCAGTGATCATACTAGCGCCACGTCCTACAATGAGCAGTTCTTC. This translates into CASSDHTSATSYNEQFF. The V call is TRBV6-1, the J call TRBJ2-1; 7 positions match TRBD2. Germline assignment: CDR1 MNHNS and CDR2 SASEGT. The junction had 9 bases not matched to a gene; V was cut back by 3 bases and J by 1 base. The CDR3 is 17 residues long.

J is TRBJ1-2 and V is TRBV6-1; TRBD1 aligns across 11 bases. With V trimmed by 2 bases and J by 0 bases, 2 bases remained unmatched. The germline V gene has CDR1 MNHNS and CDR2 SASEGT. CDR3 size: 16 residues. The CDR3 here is CASSEWGQGANYGYTF. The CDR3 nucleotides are TGTGCCAGCAGTGAATGGGGACAGGGGGCTAACTATGGCTACACCTTC.

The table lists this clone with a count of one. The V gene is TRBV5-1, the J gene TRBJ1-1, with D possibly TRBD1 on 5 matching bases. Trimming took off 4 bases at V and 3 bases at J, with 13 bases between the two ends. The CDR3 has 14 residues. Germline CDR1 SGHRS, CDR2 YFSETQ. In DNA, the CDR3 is TGCGCCAGCAGCCCGGCGGGGGGTGACACTGAAGCTTTCTTT. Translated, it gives CASSPAGGDTEAFF.

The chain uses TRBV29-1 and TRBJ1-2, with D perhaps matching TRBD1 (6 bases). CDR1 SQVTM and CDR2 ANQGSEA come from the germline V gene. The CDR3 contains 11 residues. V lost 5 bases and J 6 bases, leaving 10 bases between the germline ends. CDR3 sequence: CSVTGLDGYTF. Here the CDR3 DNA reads TGCAGCGTTACAGGGCTGGATGGCTACACCTTC.

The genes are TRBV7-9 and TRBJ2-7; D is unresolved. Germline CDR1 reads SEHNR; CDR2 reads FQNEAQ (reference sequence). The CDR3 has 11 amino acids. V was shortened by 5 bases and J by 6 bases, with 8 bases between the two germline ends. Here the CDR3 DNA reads TGTGCCAGCAGCGTTACTGGCGAGCAGTACTTC. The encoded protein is CASSVTGEQYF.

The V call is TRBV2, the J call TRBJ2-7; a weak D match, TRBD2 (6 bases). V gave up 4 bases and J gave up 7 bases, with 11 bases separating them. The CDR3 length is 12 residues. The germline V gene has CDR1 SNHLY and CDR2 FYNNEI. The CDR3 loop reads CASSVTGVEQYF. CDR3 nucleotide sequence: TGTGCCAGCAGTGTAACGGGGGTTGAGCAGTACTTC.

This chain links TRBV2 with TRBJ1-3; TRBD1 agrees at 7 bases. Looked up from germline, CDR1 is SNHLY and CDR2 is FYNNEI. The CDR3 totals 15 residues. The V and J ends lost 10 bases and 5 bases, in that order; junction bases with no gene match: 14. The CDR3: CATILIGGRRNTIYF. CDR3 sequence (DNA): TGTGCCACCATTCTGATAGGGGGCCGTCGAAACACCATATATTTT.

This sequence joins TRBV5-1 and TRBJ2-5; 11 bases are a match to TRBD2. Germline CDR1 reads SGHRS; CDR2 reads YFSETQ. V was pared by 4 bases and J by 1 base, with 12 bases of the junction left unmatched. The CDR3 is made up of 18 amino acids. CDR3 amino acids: CASSRRTSGPSTQETQYF. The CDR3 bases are TGCGCCAGCAGCCGAAGGACTAGCGGGCCCTCTACCCAAGAGACCCAGTACTTC.